These 14 T cell receptor beta chains were all obtained from the same sample, sequenced in a study of Ad26.COV2.S vaccination and SARS-CoV-2 variants (dated by TCRdb to the early 2020s). The treatment or condition label on this specimen signifies: some 19 received Ad26.COV2.S at low or high dose, single or two shots; roughly 5 received placebo; per-sample allocation not given. Repertoires of vaccine and placebo recipients were sequenced from samples collected on day 63 after the first injection. Library creation used the immunoSEQ multiplex PCR assay. As stored in TCRdb, this immuneACCESS dataset retains in-frame rearrangements with V and J assigned. A fraction of the clones does not appear; measured against another copy, unresolved V genes explain less than half of the discrepancy, and the remainder lacks a known reason. Across this sample there are approximately 410,000 clones, with around 92% seen only once. About 1.7% of the sample is in the top ten clones.

The sample was peripheral blood, taken in a trial of Ad26.COV2.S vaccine versus placebo. The origin of the receptors is a person aged 18-65 years who received the Ad26.COV2.S COVID-19 vaccine or a placebo.

The rearrangement joins TRBV6-2 or TRBV6-3 to TRBJ1-2, with 7 bases matching TRBD1. CDR3 length equals 14 residues. J gave up 2 bases and V 6 bases, and 6 bases lay outside the gene matches. Germline CDR1 is MNHEY and CDR2 is SVGEGT. For the CDR3, the DNA is TGTGCCAGCAGCCCTCAACAGGGGAACTATGGCTACACCTTC. This gives the protein CASSPQQGNYGYTF.

This sequence joins TRBV6-2 or TRBV6-3 and TRBJ2-7; unclear D gene. CDR1 and CDR2 from the germline V gene are MNHEY and SVGEGT. The CDR3 totals 11 residues. V gave up 1 base and J gave up 7 bases, with 5 bases separating them. CDR3 sequence: CASSYLEEQYF. The CDR3, as DNA: TGTGCCAGCAGTTACTTGGAGGAGCAGTACTTC.

This chain connects TRBV6-6 to TRBJ1-5; D gene unclear. V gave up 5 bases and J gave up 7 bases, with 9 bases separating them. Germline CDR1 reads MNHNY; CDR2 reads SVGAGI (reference sequence). The CDR3 is 12 amino acids. The CDR3 DNA reads TGTGCCAGCAGTCCTGGCCTACAGCCCCAGCATTTT. Encoded protein: CASSPGLQPQHF.

The chain couples TRBV28 to TRBJ1-2; D gene ambiguous. The CDR3 loop spans 15 amino acids. Germline CDR1 MDHEN, CDR2 SYDVKM. Trimming took off 4 bases at V and 5 bases at J, with 17 bases between the two ends. The CDR3 loop is CASSSSPGARYGYTF. The CDR3, as DNA: TGTGCCAGCAGTTCCTCCCCGGGCGCACGGTATGGCTACACCTTC.

Only one count was recorded for this clone. The rearrangement uses TRBV7-2 and TRBJ1-1; D is unresolved. The V gene lost 2 bases and the J gene lost 1 base, with 5 bases spanning the gap. Germline loops: CDR1 SGHTA, CDR2 FQGNSA. CDR3 size: 13 residues. DNA of the CDR3: TGTGCCAGCAGCTTATGGGAGAACACTGAAGCTTTCTTT. Its protein product is CASSLWENTEAFF.

This chain uses TRBV10-3 with TRBJ1-1; weak D call: TRBD1 (5 bases). This CDR3 is 12 amino acids long. The V end lost 2 bases, the J end lost 11 bases, and 12 bases lay between the germline ends. CDR1 is ENHRY and CDR2 is SYGVKD in the germline V gene. The CDR3 region is CAISEGLNRAFF. The CDR3 nucleotides are TGTGCCATCAGTGAGGGACTCAACAGGGCTTTCTTT.

The chain has TRBV3-1 (or the pseudogene TRBV3-2) and TRBJ2-3, with D perhaps TRBD1 (7 bases). The CDR3 contains 17 residues. Germline loops: CDR1 LGHDT, CDR2 YNNKEL (reference sequence). With 2 bases removed from V and 4 bases from J, the gap between germline ends came to 19 bases. CDR3 sequence reads: CASSQRRDSDLPDTQYF. The CDR3 coding sequence is TGTGCCAGCAGCCAACGGCGGGACAGTGATTTGCCAGATACGCAGTATTTT.

The chain has TRBV5-1 and TRBJ2-7; 12 bases are shared with TRBD1. V trimming: 4 bases; J trimming: 5 bases; junction bases outside the gene matches: 7. The germline gives CDR1 SGHRS, CDR2 YFSETQ. This CDR3 spans 15 amino acids. This chain's CDR3 is CASSTSGTGGHEQYF. The CDR3 DNA is TGCGCCAGCAGCACATCCGGGACAGGGGGCCACGAGCAGTACTTC.

The chain combines TRBV30 with TRBJ2-3; 9 nucleotides match TRBD2. The CDR3 loop spans 15 amino acids. V trimming: 0 bases; J trimming: 2 bases; junction bases outside the gene matches: 3. CDR1 and CDR2 from the germline V gene are GTSNPN and SVGIG (reference sequence). The CDR3 bases are TGTGCCTGGAGTGTACGGACTAGCGCCACAGATACGCAGTATTTT. It yields the protein CAWSVRTSATDTQYF.

In this sample, this clone turned up once. This sequence joins TRBV7-9 and TRBJ2-3; D gene unclear. Trimming removed 0 bases at V and 3 bases at J, with 10 bases between. Germline CDR1 SEHNR, CDR2 FQNEAQ (reference sequence). CDR3 length: 15 amino acids. The CDR3 loop reads CASSLAVTPTDTQYF. The CDR3 DNA is TGTGCCAGCAGCTTAGCTGTTACCCCAACAGATACGCAGTATTTT.

As concerns this clone: In the same sample, other DNA sequences code for this CDR3. This chain joins TRBV19 and TRBJ1-2; D unclear. The V end lost 3 bases, the J end lost 0 bases, and 5 bases lay between the germline ends. Germline CDR1 is LNHDA and CDR2 is SQIVND (reference sequence). The length of the CDR3 is 13 residues. The CDR3 spells CASSIWANYGYTF. The CDR3 bases are TGTGCCAGTAGTATCTGGGCTAACTATGGCTACACCTTC.

This chain links TRBV19 with TRBJ1-5; D is uncertain. Germline-derived CDR1 and CDR2 are LNHDA and SQIVND (reference sequence). Trimming removed 5 bases from V and 1 base from J, with 12 bases in between. There are 15 residues in the CDR3. The CDR3 region has the DNA TGTGCCAGTAGTGCTCTTGATCGAAGCAATCAGCCCCAGCATTTT. Amino acids: CASSALDRSNQPQHF. The variable domain in full, with the rest retrieved from reference TRBV19 and TRBJ1-5, is DGGITQSPKYLFRKEGQNVTLSCEQNLNHDAMYWYRQDPGQGLRLIYYSQIVNDFQKGDIAEGYSVSREKKESFPLTVTSAQKNPTAFYLCASSALDRSNQPQHFGDGTRLSIL.

For this clone: Other DNA sequences from this sample encode an identical CDR3 as well. The gene calls are TRBV7-2 and TRBJ2-3; 9 bases match TRBD2. Germline assignment: CDR1 SGHTA and CDR2 FQGNSA. Trimming removed 5 bases from V and 3 bases from J; junction bases left unmatched: 3. The CDR3 length is 14 residues. This CDR3 reads CASSLGLATDTQYF. Written as DNA, the CDR3 is TGTGCCAGCAGCCTCGGACTAGCGACAGATACGCAGTATTTT.

The chain employs TRBV2 and TRBJ2-1; 11 bases are shared with TRBD2. Germline lookup yields CDR1 SNHLY and CDR2 FYNNEI. Trimming at V came to 1 base and at J to 3 bases, leaving 2 bases not matched to a gene. The CDR3 consists of 16 residues. For the CDR3, the DNA is TGTGCCAGCAGTGAAGATGGACTAGCGGGCTACAATGAGCAGTTCTTC. It translates to CASSEDGLAGYNEQFF. The variable domain in full, with the rest retrieved from reference TRBV2 and TRBJ2-1, is EPEVTQTPSHQVTQMGQEVILRCVPISNHLYFYWYRQILGQKVEFLVSFYNNEISEKSEIFDDQFSVERPDGSNFTLKIRSTKLEDSAMYFCASSEDGLAGYNEQFFGPGTRLTVL.